The text below deals with one TCR beta chain. This sample stems from a study of T cell clones after liver transplantation. CDR3 length equals 14 residues. Looked up from germline, CDR1 is GTSNPN and CDR2 is SVGIG (reference sequence). V lost 2 bases, J lost 1 base, and 12 bases lay in between. Clones were read by immunoSEQ multiplex PCR, and TCRdb kept only the in-frame ones, dropping some. The sample shows around 7,500 clones, around 70% of them seen only once. This clonotype was sampled from a human donor who received a liver transplant. The gene calls are TRBV30 and TRBJ2-7, with D perhaps matching TRBD1 or TRBD2 (7 bases each). The sequencing used CD8+ T cells from blood, collected before liver transplant. The CDR3 here is CAWSIRGGSYEQYF. DNA of the CDR3: TGTGCCTGGAGTATCAGGGGGGGATCCTACGAGCAGTACTTC.